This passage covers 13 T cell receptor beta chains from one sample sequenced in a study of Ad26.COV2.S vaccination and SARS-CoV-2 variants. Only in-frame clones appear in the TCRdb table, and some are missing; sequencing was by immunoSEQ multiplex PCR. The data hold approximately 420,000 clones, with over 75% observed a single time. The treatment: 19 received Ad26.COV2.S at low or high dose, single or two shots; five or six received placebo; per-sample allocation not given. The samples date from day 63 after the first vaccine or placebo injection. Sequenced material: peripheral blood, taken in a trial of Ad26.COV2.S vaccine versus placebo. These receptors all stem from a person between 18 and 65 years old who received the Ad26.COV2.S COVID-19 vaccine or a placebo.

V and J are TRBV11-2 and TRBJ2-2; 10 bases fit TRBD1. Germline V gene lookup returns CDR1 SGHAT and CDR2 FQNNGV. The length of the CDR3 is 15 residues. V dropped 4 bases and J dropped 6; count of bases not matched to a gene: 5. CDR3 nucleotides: TGTGCCAGCAGCTGGGGACAGGGGTATGCCGGGGAGCTGTTTTTT. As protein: CASSWGQGYAGELFF.

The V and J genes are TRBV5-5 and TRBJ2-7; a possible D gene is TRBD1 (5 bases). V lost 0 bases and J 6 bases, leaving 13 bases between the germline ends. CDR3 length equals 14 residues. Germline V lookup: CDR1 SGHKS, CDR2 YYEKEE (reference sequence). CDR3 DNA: TGTGCCAGCAGCTTGGTATCTCAGGGTCCCGAGCAGTACTTC. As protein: CASSLVSQGPEQYF.

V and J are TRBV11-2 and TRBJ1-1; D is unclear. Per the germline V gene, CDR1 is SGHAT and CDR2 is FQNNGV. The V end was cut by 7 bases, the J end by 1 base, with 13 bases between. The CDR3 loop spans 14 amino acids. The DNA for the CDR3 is TGTGCCAGCACCCCCCGGCAGGCGAACACTGAAGCTTTCTTT. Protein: CASTPRQANTEAFF.

The CDR3 loop is CASSLDERQYF. The CDR3 region has the DNA TGTGCCAGCAGCTTAGATGAACGGCAGTACTTC. The chain links TRBV7-6 to TRBJ2-7; no firm D call. Deletions cut 1 base from V and 9 bases from J, with 7 bases between. From germline, CDR1 is SGHVS and CDR2 FNYEAQ. This CDR3 spans 11 amino acids.

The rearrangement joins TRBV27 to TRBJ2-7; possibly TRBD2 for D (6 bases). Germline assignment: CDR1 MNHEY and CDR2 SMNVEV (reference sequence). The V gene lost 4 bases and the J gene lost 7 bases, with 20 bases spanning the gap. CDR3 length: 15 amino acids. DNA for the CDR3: TGTGCCAGCAGTTCCGAGGGACTGCTGGCCAGGGAGCAGTACTTC. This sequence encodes CASSSEGLLAREQYF.

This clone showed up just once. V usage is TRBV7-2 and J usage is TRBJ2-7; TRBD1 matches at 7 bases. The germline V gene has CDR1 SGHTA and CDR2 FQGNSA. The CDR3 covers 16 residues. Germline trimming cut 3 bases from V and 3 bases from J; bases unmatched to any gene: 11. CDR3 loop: CASSFGPRGSSYEQYF. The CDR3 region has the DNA TGTGCCAGCAGCTTTGGACCCAGGGGGTCGAGCTACGAGCAGTACTTC. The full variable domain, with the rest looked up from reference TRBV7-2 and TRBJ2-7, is GAGVSQSPSNKVTEKGKDVELRCDPISGHTALYWYRQSLGQGLEFLIYFQGNSAPDKSGLPSDRFSAERTGGSVSTLTIQRTQQEDSAVYLCASSFGPRGSSYEQYFGPGTRLTVT.

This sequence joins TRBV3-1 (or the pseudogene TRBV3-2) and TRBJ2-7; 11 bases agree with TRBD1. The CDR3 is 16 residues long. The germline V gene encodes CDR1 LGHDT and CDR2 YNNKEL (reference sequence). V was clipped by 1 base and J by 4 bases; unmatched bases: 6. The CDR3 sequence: CASSQVAGQGGYEQYF. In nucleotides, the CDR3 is TGTGCCAGCAGCCAAGTTGCGGGACAGGGGGGGTACGAGCAGTACTTC.

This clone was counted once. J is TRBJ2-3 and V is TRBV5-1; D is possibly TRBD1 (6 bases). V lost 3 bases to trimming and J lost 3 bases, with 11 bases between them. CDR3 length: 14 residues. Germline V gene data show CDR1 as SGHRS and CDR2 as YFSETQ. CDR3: CASSYGQTTDTQYF. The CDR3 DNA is TGCGCCAGCAGCTACGGACAGACGACAGATACGCAGTATTTT.

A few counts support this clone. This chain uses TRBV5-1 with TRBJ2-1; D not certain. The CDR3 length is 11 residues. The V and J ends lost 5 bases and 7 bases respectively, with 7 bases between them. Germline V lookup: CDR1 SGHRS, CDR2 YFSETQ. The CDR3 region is CASRSQNEQFF. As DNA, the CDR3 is TGCGCCAGCAGATCGCAGAATGAGCAGTTCTTC.

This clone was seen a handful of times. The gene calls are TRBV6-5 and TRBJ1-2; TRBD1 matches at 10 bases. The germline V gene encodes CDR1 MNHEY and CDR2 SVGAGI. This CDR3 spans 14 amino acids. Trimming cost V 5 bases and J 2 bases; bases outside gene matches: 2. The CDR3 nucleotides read TGTGCCAGCAGTAGGGACAGGGGAAACTATGGCTACACCTTC. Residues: CASSRDRGNYGYTF.

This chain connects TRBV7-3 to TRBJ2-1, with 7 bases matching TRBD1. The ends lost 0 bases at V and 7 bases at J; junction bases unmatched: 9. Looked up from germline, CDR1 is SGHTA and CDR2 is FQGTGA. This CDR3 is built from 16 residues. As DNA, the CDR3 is TGTGCCAGCAGCTTAACCAGGGACAGTATGGGGAATGAGCAGTTCTTC. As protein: CASSLTRDSMGNEQFF.

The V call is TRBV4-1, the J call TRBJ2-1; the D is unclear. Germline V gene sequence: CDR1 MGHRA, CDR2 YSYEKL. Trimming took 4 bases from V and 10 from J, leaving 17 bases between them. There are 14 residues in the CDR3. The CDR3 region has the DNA TGCGCCAGCAGCCCTCTCAACCCGAGGCAGGAGCAGTTCTTC. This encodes CASSPLNPRQEQFF.

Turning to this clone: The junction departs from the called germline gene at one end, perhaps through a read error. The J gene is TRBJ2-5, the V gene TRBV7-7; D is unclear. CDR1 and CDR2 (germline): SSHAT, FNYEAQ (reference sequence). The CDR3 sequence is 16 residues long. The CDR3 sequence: CASSLGANTPLETQYF. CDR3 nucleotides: TGTGCTAGCAGCTTAGGAGCGAATACCCCGCTAGAGACCCAGTACTTC.